A selection of T cell receptor beta chains follows, all from one sample in a study of tumor and adjacent non-tumor tissue in lung cancer. TCRdb reprocessed the multiplex PCR reads with MiXCR, giving one entry per CDR3 protein. Of more than 95,000 distinct CDR3 sequences in the sample, about 66% are singletons; the top ten hold around 13%. Sequencing was done on a sample of lung tumor tissue. The receptor set was obtained from a man aged 25-40 years with non-small cell lung cancer. Both conserved end residues are part of each CDR3. Each record gives: D gene, J gene, V gene, clone size, CDR3 protein, CDR3 DNA. A D gene is named only where the DNA matches it firmly. Expanded clones are given a class, and other clones once, few, many or no size at all.

D gene: -
J gene: TRBJ1-5
V gene: TRBV20-1
clone size: -
CDR3 protein: CSASEWGYSNQSQHF
CDR3 DNA: TGCAGTGCCAGCGAATGGGGATATAGCAATCAGTCCCAGCATTTT

D gene: -
J gene: TRBJ1-5
V gene: TRBV12-5
clone size: -
CDR3 protein: CAFPEQAPGSQHF
CDR3 DNA: TGTGCATTTCCGGAACAGGCCCCCGGGTCCCAGCATTTT

D gene: -
J gene: TRBJ2-1
V gene: TRBV20-1
clone size: -
CDR3 protein: CSASSAGTYEQFF
CDR3 DNA: TGCAGTGCTAGCAGCGCAGGCACCTACGAACAGTTCTTC

D gene: -
J gene: TRBJ1-4
V gene: TRBV29-1
clone size: many
CDR3 protein: CSVEEGGGEKLFF
CDR3 DNA: TGCAGCGTTGAAGAGGGAGGGGGTGAAAAACTGTTTTTT

D gene: -
J gene: TRBJ2-5
V gene: TRBV6-2/TRBV6-3
clone size: -
CDR3 protein: CASSYEGRHETQYF
CDR3 DNA: TGTGCCAGCAGTTACGAGGGAAGGCATGAGACCCAGTACTTC

D gene: TRBD1
J gene: TRBJ2-2
V gene: TRBV6-2/TRBV6-3
clone size: many
CDR3 protein: CASTPDRGLTANTGELFF
CDR3 DNA: TGTGCCAGCACCCCGGACAGGGGGCTTACCGCGAACACCGGGGAGCTGTTTTTT

D gene: -
J gene: TRBJ1-4
V gene: TRBV4-2
clone size: many
CDR3 protein: CASSPAEPSSEKLFF
CDR3 DNA: TGTGCCAGCAGCCCGGCAGAGCCCAGTAGTGAAAAACTGTTTTTT

D gene: -
J gene: TRBJ2-3
V gene: TRBV14
clone size: -
CDR3 protein: CAGSQVAGATSTHTQYF
CDR3 DNA: TGTGCCGGCAGCCAAGTGGCAGGGGCTACTAGCACACATACGCAGTATTTT

D gene: TRBD2
J gene: TRBJ2-5
V gene: TRBV12-3/TRBV12-4
clone size: many
CDR3 protein: CASSLSLGLAGEGETQYF
CDR3 DNA: TGTGCCAGCAGTTTAAGTCTGGGGCTAGCGGGAGAGGGGGAGACCCAGTACTTC

D gene: -
J gene: TRBJ2-1
V gene: TRBV6-5
clone size: -
CDR3 protein: CASSKVFCGTEQFF
CDR3 DNA: TGTGCCAGCAGTAAAGTATTTTGCGGGACAGAGCAGTTCTTC

D gene: TRBD1
J gene: TRBJ1-6
V gene: TRBV20-1
clone size: -
CDR3 protein: CCAGRGPESTLHF
CDR3 DNA: TGCTGTGCCGGGAGGGGGCCGGAGTCAACCCTCCACTTT

D gene: TRBD1
J gene: TRBJ1-1
V gene: TRBV29-1
clone size: many
CDR3 protein: CSGTGGRTEAFF
CDR3 DNA: TGCAGCGGTACAGGGGGAAGGACTGAAGCTTTCTTT

D gene: TRBD2
J gene: TRBJ2-7
V gene: TRBV5-1
clone size: -
CDR3 protein: CASSLTSGGNHEQYF
CDR3 DNA: TGCGCCAGCAGCTTAACTAGCGGGGGGAACCACGAGCAGTACTTC

D gene: TRBD2
J gene: TRBJ2-7
V gene: TRBV7-9
clone size: -
CDR3 protein: CAIAGRGDNEQYF
CDR3 DNA: TGTGCCATCGCGGGGCGGGGGGACAACGAGCAGTACTTC

D gene: TRBD2
J gene: TRBJ2-1
V gene: TRBV28
clone size: -
CDR3 protein: CASRRTSVYNEQFF
CDR3 DNA: TGTGCCAGCAGGCGAACTAGCGTCTACAATGAGCAGTTCTTC

D gene: -
J gene: TRBJ2-7
V gene: TRBV20-1
clone size: -
CDR3 protein: CSARKGPGTIYEQYF
CDR3 DNA: TGCAGTGCTAGGAAGGGACCCGGGACGATTTACGAGCAGTACTTC

D gene: -
J gene: TRBJ2-3
V gene: TRBV20-1
clone size: many
CDR3 protein: CSARPAGGPEADTQYF
CDR3 DNA: TGCAGTGCTAGACCTGCCGGGGGCCCCGAGGCAGATACGCAGTATTTT

D gene: -
J gene: TRBJ1-2
V gene: TRBV20-1
clone size: few
CDR3 protein: CSAEKGGGGYTF
CDR3 DNA: TGCAGTGCCGAAAAGGGGGGCGGTGGCTACACCTTC

D gene: -
J gene: TRBJ1-2
V gene: TRBV29-1
clone size: many
CDR3 protein: CSVATKVGYTF
CDR3 DNA: TGCAGCGTGGCGACGAAGGTGGGCTACACCTTC

D gene: -
J gene: TRBJ1-5
V gene: TRBV4-1
clone size: few
CDR3 protein: CASSQVGSPFSNQPQHF
CDR3 DNA: TGCGCCAGCAGCCAAGTTGGCAGCCCCTTTAGCAATCAGCCCCAGCATTTT

D gene: -
J gene: TRBJ1-1
V gene: TRBV7-3
clone size: -
CDR3 protein: CASSSRPGDTEAFF
CDR3 DNA: TGTGCCAGCAGCTCCAGACCTGGGGACACTGAAGCTTTCTTT

D gene: -
J gene: TRBJ1-1
V gene: TRBV20-1
clone size: -
CDR3 protein: CSTGVGGEALF
CDR3 DNA: TGCAGTACTGGGGTGGGGGGCGAAGCCCTCTTT

D gene: -
J gene: TRBJ2-3
V gene: TRBV11-3
clone size: -
CDR3 protein: CASRFVPNTQYF
CDR3 DNA: TGTGCCAGCAGGTTCGTCCCAAATACGCAGTATTTT

D gene: TRBD1
J gene: TRBJ2-7
V gene: TRBV6-2/TRBV6-3
clone size: many
CDR3 protein: CASKGTGEVEQYF
CDR3 DNA: TGTGCCAGCAAAGGGACAGGGGAAGTCGAGCAGTACTTC

D gene: TRBD2
J gene: TRBJ2-3
V gene: TRBV30
clone size: few
CDR3 protein: CAWSSGAGGDTQYF
CDR3 DNA: TGTGCCTGGTCCAGCGGGGCGGGTGGAGATACGCAGTATTTT

D gene: -
J gene: TRBJ2-3
V gene: TRBV29-1
clone size: many
CDR3 protein: CSGAPGDTQYF
CDR3 DNA: TGCAGCGGGGCGCCTGGGGATACGCAGTATTTT

D gene: TRBD1
J gene: TRBJ2-3
V gene: TRBV4-2
clone size: -
CDR3 protein: CAGSQDPGQGADTQYF
CDR3 DNA: TGTGCGGGCAGCCAAGATCCGGGACAGGGGGCAGATACGCAGTATTTT

D gene: -
J gene: TRBJ2-2
V gene: TRBV11-3
clone size: -
CDR3 protein: CTSSLVGRRNTGELFF
CDR3 DNA: TGTACTAGCAGCTTAGTAGGCAGGCGGAACACCGGGGAGCTGTTTTTT

D gene: -
J gene: TRBJ2-7
V gene: TRBV29-1
clone size: -
CDR3 protein: CSVAVGIGSHEQYF
CDR3 DNA: TGCAGCGTTGCGGTGGGGATAGGGAGCCACGAGCAGTACTTC

D gene: TRBD2
J gene: TRBJ2-3
V gene: TRBV20-1
clone size: -
CDR3 protein: CSARVRGYAGLAGVDMQYF
CDR3 DNA: TGCAGTGCTAGGGTCAGGGGGTACGCGGGACTAGCGGGAGTAGATATGCAGTATTTT

D gene: -
J gene: TRBJ1-2
V gene: TRBV5-4
clone size: many
CDR3 protein: CASSLIREGIYGYTF
CDR3 DNA: TGTGCCAGCAGCTTGATACGGGAGGGGATCTATGGCTACACCTTC

D gene: -
J gene: TRBJ1-1
V gene: TRBV6-5
clone size: -
CDR3 protein: CASGYSKRGNTEAFF
CDR3 DNA: TGTGCAAGCGGTTACTCGAAGAGGGGCAACACTGAAGCTTTCTTT

D gene: TRBD1
J gene: TRBJ1-1
V gene: TRBV29-1
clone size: few
CDR3 protein: CSIDVGTNTGACF
CDR3 DNA: TGCAGCATTGATGTGGGGACTAATACAGGGGCTTGCTTT

D gene: TRBD2
J gene: TRBJ2-3
V gene: TRBV4-1
clone size: many
CDR3 protein: CASSQGTSGDISGNTQYF
CDR3 DNA: TGCGCCAGCAGCCAAGGGACTAGCGGGGACATTAGCGGAAATACGCAGTATTTT

D gene: -
J gene: TRBJ1-5
V gene: TRBV4-1
clone size: many
CDR3 protein: CASSQDIGTISNQPQHF
CDR3 DNA: TGCGCCAGCAGCCAAGATATCGGAACCATTAGCAATCAGCCCCAGCATTTT

D gene: -
J gene: TRBJ2-7
V gene: TRBV11-2
clone size: -
CDR3 protein: CASSLSREEQYF
CDR3 DNA: TGTGCCAGCAGTTTAAGCCGGGAGGAGCAGTACTTC

D gene: -
J gene: TRBJ1-1
V gene: TRBV6-2/TRBV6-3
clone size: -
CDR3 protein: CASSPGLETFF
CDR3 DNA: TGTGCCAGCAGTCCCGGCCTTGAAACTTTCTTT

D gene: TRBD2
J gene: TRBJ2-7
V gene: TRBV20-1
clone size: -
CDR3 protein: CSTKTAGGRSDQYF
CDR3 DNA: TGCAGTACTAAAACAGCGGGGGGGCGGAGCGACCAGTACTTC

D gene: -
J gene: TRBJ2-2
V gene: TRBV28
clone size: -
CDR3 protein: CASRVVSGTGELFF
CDR3 DNA: TGTGCCAGCAGAGTGGTTAGCGGCACCGGGGAGCTGTTTTTC

D gene: TRBD2
J gene: TRBJ2-1
V gene: TRBV5-5
clone size: -
CDR3 protein: CASSLSTTSGKNEQFF
CDR3 DNA: TGTGCCAGCAGCTTGTCCACGACTAGCGGGAAGAATGAGCAGTTCTTC

D gene: -
J gene: TRBJ1-5
V gene: TRBV29-1
clone size: many
CDR3 protein: CSVVGDNAQGPQHF
CDR3 DNA: TGCAGCGTTGTAGGTGACAACGCCCAAGGGCCCCAGCATTTT

D gene: -
J gene: TRBJ1-5
V gene: TRBV12-5
clone size: many
CDR3 protein: CASALFGGGNQPQHF
CDR3 DNA: TGTGCTAGTGCCCTTTTTGGGGGAGGCAATCAGCCCCAGCATTTT

D gene: -
J gene: TRBJ2-1
V gene: TRBV20-1
clone size: -
CDR3 protein: CSARQPWSYNEQFF
CDR3 DNA: TGCAGTGCTAGACAACCGTGGTCCTACAATGAGCAGTTCTTC

D gene: TRBD2
J gene: TRBJ2-1
V gene: TRBV12-3/TRBV12-4
clone size: -
CDR3 protein: CASSLGTSAYNEQFF
CDR3 DNA: TGTGCCAGCAGTTTAGGGACTAGCGCATACAATGAGCAGTTCTTC

D gene: -
J gene: TRBJ2-1
V gene: TRBV11-2
clone size: once
CDR3 protein: CASSSLGNEQFF
CDR3 DNA: TGTGCCAGCAGCTCCCTTGGGAATGAGCAATTCTTC

D gene: -
J gene: TRBJ1-4
V gene: TRBV28
clone size: -
CDR3 protein: CASIGGSSEKLFF
CDR3 DNA: TGTGCCAGCATCGGCGGATCTAGTGAAAAACTATTTTTT